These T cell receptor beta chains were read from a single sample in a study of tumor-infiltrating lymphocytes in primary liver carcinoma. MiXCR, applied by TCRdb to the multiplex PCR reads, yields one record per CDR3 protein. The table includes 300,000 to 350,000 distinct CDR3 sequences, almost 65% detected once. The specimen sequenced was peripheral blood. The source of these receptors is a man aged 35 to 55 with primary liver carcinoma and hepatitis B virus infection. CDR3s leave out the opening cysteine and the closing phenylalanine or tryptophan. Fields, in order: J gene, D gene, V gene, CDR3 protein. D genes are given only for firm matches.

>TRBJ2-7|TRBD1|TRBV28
ASSTTGTGGDEQY
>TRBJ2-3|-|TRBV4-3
ANGQDLRNTDTQY
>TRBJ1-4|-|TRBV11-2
ASSSGQSFNEKLF
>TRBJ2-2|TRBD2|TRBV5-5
ASSLVLAGGTTTGELF
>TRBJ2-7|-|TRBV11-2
ASSLPSLYEQY
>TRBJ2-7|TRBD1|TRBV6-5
ASRRWTGGRDEQY
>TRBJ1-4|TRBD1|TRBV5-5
ASSLGPWGTVNEKLF
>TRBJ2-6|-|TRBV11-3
ASSLSRGAGTNVLT
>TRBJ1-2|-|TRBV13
ASSFPRQANYGYT
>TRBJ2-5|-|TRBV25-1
ASSDVFDRAAGETQY
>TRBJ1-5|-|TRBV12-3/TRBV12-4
VSSFGQGSNEPQH
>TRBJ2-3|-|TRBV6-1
ASMLGNTQY
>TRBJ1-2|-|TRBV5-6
ASSLVPEYNYGYT
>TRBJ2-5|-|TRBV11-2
ANSRVPTSGETQY
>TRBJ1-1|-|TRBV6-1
ASTEDRLEAF
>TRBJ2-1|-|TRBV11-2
ASSSVYNEEL
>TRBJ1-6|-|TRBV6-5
ASSFSPLH
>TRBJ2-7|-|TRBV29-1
SVGTKVSEQY
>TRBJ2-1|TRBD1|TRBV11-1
ASSSHFDRTGTSNEQF
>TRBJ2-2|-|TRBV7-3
ASSPLARSDPGELF
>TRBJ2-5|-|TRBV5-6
ASSSSRLGYQETQY
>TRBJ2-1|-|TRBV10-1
ASSEWESSSYNEQF